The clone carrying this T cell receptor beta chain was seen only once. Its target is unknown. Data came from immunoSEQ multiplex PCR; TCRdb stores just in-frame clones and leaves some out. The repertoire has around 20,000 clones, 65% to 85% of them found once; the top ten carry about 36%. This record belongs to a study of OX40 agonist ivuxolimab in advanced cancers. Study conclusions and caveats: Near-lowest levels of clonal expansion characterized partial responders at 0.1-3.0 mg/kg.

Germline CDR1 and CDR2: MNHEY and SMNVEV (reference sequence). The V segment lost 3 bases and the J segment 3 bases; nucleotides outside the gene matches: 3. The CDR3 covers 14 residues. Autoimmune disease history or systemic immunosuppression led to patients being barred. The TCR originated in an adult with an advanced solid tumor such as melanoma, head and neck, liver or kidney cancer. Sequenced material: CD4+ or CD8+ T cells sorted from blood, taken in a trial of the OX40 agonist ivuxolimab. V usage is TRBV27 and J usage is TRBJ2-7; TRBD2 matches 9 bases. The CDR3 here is CASSFGLANYEQYF. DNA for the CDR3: TGTGCCAGCAGTTTCGGACTAGCGAACTACGAGCAGTACTTC.